This TCR beta chain was obtained from a study of CD8 T cells in Susac syndrome. This CDR3 has 14 residues. Germline V gene lookup returns CDR1 DFQATT and CDR2 SNEGSKA (reference sequence). Trimming shortened V by 1 base and J by 4 bases, and 12 bases separated the two germline ends. cDNA came from roughly 0.53 to 1 ug RNA primed by random hexamers. TCRdb re-called the immunoSEQ multiplex PCR reads through MiXCR, storing one row per CDR3 protein. This table has 180,000 or so distinct CDR3 sequences, 90% to 95% appearing once. Sequencing was carried out using CD4+ T cells from PBMCs. The TCR was taken from a human donor in good health. This chain connects TRBV20-1 to TRBJ2-3; no reliable D call. The CDR3 here is CSARAATGADTQYF. Written as DNA, the CDR3 is TGCAGTGCTAGAGCGGCCACTGGAGCAGATACGCAGTATTTT.